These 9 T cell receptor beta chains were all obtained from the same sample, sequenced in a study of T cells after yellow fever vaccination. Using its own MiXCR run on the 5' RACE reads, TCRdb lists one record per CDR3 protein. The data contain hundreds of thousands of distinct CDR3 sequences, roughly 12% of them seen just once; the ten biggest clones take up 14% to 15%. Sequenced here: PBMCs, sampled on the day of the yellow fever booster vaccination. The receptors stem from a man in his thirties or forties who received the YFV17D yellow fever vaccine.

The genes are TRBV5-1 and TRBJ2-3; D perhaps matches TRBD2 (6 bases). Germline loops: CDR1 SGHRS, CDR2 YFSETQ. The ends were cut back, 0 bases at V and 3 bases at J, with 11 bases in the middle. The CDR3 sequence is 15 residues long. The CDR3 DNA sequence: TGCGCCAGCAGCTTGGCGACTAGTACTACAGATACGCAGTATTTT. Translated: CASSLATSTTDTQYF.

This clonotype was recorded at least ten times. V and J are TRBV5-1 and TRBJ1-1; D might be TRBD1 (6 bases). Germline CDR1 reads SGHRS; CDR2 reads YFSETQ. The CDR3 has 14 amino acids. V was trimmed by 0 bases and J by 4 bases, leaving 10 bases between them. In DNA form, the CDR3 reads TGCGCCAGCAGCTTGGTGGGGGGCTCCACTGAAGCTTTCTTT. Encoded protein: CASSLVGGSTEAFF.

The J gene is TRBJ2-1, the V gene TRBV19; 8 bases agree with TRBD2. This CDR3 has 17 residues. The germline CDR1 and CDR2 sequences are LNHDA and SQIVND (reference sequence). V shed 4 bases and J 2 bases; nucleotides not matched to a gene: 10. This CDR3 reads CASSKSLGTSAYNEQFF. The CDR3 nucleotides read TGTGCCAGTAGTAAGTCCCTCGGGACTAGTGCCTACAATGAGCAGTTCTTC.

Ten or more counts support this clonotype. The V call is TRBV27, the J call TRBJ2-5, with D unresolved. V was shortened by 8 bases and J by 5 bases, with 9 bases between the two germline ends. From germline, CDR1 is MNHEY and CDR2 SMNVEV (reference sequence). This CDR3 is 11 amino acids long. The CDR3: CASGPGETQYF. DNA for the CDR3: TGTGCCAGCGGCCCCGGGGAGACCCAGTACTTC.

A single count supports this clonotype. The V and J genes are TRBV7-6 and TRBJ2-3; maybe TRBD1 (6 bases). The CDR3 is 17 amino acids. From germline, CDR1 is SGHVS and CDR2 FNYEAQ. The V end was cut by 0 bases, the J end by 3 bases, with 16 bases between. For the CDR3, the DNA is TGTGCCAGCAGCTTAGCGTGGGGGCTGGAGGCAACAGATACGCAGTATTTT. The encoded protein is CASSLAWGLEATDTQYF.

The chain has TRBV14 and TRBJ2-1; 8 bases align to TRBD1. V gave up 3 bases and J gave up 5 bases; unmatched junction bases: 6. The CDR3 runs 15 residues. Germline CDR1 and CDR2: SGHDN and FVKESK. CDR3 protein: CASSQDRVADNEQFF. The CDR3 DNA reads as TGTGCCAGCAGCCAGGACAGGGTAGCGGACAATGAGCAGTTCTTC.

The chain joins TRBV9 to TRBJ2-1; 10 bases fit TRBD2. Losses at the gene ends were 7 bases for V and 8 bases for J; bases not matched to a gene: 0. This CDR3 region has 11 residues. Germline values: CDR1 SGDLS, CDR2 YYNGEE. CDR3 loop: CASGTSDEQFF. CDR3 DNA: TGTGCCAGCGGGACTAGCGATGAGCAGTTCTTC.

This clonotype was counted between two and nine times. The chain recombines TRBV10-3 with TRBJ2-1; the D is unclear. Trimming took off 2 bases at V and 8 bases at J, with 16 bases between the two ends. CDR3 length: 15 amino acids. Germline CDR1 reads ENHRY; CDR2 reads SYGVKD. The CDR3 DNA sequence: TGTGCCATCAGTGAGGATAAAGCTGTATTTGATGAGCAGTTCTTC. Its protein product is CAISEDKAVFDEQFF.

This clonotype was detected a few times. CDR3 coding DNA: TGTGCCAGCAGTTTAGGTGTGGGGGTCAGAACCTACGAGCAGTACTTC. As protein: CASSLGVGVRTYEQYF. This chain uses TRBV12-3 or TRBV12-4 with TRBJ2-7; tentatively, D is TRBD1 or TRBD2 (5 bases each). The CDR3 is 16 amino acids. The V gene lost 1 base and the J gene lost 2 bases, with 15 bases spanning the gap.